Described below is a single T cell receptor (beta chain) sequence and its context. The length of the CDR3 is 16 residues. Germline loops: CDR1 GTSNPN, CDR2 SVGIG (reference sequence). The trim removed 7 bases at V and 7 bases at J, leaving 20 bases unmatched. As originally analysed: For nucleated cells, counts were estimated from reference gene primer amplification. TCRdb's copy holds only in-frame clones and misses some; the assay was immunoSEQ multiplex PCR. The V and J calls and clone size were taken over from that table, and D and trimming were inferred from the DNA. The table has 150,000 to 200,000 clones, approximately 86% seen once. The record originates from a study of blood T cell repertoires in COVID-19. Whole-study context: COVID-19 samples, acute and convalescent, were from the United States, Italy and Spain. Sample material is recorded as cDNA or gDNA derived from T cells, B-cell-depleted T cells, or PBMCs.

The clonotype originates from a man in his 70s with acute or convalescent COVID-19. Material for sequencing was peripheral blood. The V and J genes are TRBV30 and TRBJ2-3, with 7 bases lining up with TRBD1. The CDR3 spells CASNRDRVRSENTQYF. The CDR3 DNA follows: TGTGCCTCAAACCGGGACAGAGTTCGTAGCGAAAATACGCAGTATTTT.